This note documents a single T cell receptor beta chain sequence. The antigen this receptor binds is unknown. Per-nucleotide qualities are absent, and no much larger clonotype sits a single base away. TCR cDNA was synthesized by 5'RACE template switching, which introduced a universal primer site and unique molecular identifiers. Priming of cDNA synthesis was performed from both the TCR alpha and TCR beta constant segments. Library amplification involved two PCR steps, and the second step added sample barcodes and sequencing adapters. Sequencing of the libraries was done on either Illumina HiSeq 2500 (2x100 bp) or NovaSeq (2x150 bp). From the authors' description of their analysis: Demultiplexing of reads and collapsing into UMI consensus sequences were performed with MIGEC, and V(D)J alignment was carried out with MiXCR. Using edgeR on replicate PBMC samples, clonotypes were called vaccine-responding if FDR was below 0.01 and the log2 fold change was above 5 up to day 15. CD4 or CD8 identity was assigned to each bulk clonotype according to whether the clonotype was present at higher abundance in the sequenced CD4 repertoire or the sequenced CD8 repertoire. TCRdb reprocessing: public reads trimmed at Q25 with fastp, clones called with MiXCR, in-frame beta chains kept. Identical CDR3 protein sequences are pooled into one entry, listed with their most common genes and DNA. These V and J calls derive from TCRdb rather than the authors' analysis. Recorded for this sample are hundreds of thousands of distinct CDR3 sequences; more than 9% of them occurred a single time. Of the sample, 15% falls within the top ten clones.

This record belongs to a study of T cells after yellow fever vaccination (dated by TCRdb to the late 2010s). Background on the whole study: The SMART-Seq v4 Ultra Low Input RNA kit was used to prepare libraries from fractions with low cell numbers. Two healthy male donors made up the cohort, one aged 18 to 29 years and the other aged 30 to 40 years. Bulk PBMC replicates and cell subsets were isolated from blood drawn at multiple timepoints before and after both primary and secondary immunization. Bulk TCR alpha and beta repertoires were sequenced longitudinally to track T-cell clones before and after primary and booster YFV17D yellow fever vaccination. Beyond this particular receptor, the publication reports: A small fraction of clonotypes showed up in both the CD4 and CD8 compartments, probably as a result of convergent recombination. Only two donors were included in the study, so the extent to which the findings can be generalized is limited. Computational filtering was required because FACS-sorted repertoires could contain abundant contaminating clonotypes from the bulk population. After the booster, most of the clones that had expanded following primary vaccination were detected again (just under 97% of CD4 and more than 85% of CD8), which suggests that memory was broadly maintained. The secondary T-cell response was weaker than the primary response but faster, peaking on day 5 instead of day 15.

The treatment or condition label, as the study defines it: live attenuated yellow fever vaccine strain. Two biological replicates of bulk PBMCs were collected at each blood-draw timepoint. A standard Ficoll-Paque protocol was used to isolate PBMCs from peripheral blood. TriZol was used to extract RNA from bulk PBMCs, from CD4 and CD8 fractions, and from dextramer-positive and dextramer-negative fractions. This TCR was recovered from a young man who received the YFV17D yellow fever vaccine. This specimen was PBMCs, taken on the day of the yellow fever booster vaccination.

The nucleotide sequence is TGTGCCTGGAGTGTCGGCCGACTTGCAGATACGCAGTATTTT. This encodes CAWSVGRLADTQYF. Recombination connected TRBV30 to TRBJ2-3; too little of a D gene remains to name it. CDR1 and CDR2 (GTSNPN, SVGIG) derive from the germline V gene (reference sequence). V is pared back by 0 bases and J by 4 bases, with 11 bases lying between the germline termini. The CDR3 contains 14 residues, cysteine and phenylalanine counted. The only DNA kept is the CDR3, 42 bases in frame from the first base.